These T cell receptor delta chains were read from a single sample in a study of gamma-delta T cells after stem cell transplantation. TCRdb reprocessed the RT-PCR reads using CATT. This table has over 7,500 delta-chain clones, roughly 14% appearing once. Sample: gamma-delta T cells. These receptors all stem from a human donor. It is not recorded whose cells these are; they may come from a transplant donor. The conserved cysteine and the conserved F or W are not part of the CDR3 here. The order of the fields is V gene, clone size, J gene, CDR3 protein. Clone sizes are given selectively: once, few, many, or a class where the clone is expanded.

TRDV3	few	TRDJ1	AFAITGGYAGSYPFRKLI
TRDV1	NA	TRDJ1	ALGDVRFSHYGTDKLI
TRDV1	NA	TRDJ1	ALGEPSYWGIGGDKLI
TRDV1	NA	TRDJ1	ALGELMPAWAIFPYKLI
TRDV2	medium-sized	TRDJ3	ACDQVLGDTRIISSWDTRQMF
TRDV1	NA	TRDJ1	ALGKFFRGFRTGGSFDKLI
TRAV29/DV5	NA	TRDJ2	AAVASCTGGYTAQLF
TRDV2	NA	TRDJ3	ACRGPSERDEGSYYCACDTEGESSWDTRQMF
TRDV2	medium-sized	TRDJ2	ACDTARRDTALTAQLF
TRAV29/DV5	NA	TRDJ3	AASAPTTVLGDPSWDTRQMF
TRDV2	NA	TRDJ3	ACDKLPLLGDTAWDTRQMF
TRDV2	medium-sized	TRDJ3	ACDTRYWGKHRSWDTRQMF
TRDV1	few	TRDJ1	ALGEYSYYAGGYADPLPYTDKLI
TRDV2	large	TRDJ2	ACDTGRTAQLF
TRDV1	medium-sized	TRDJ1	ALGALGGVGDTPTDKLI
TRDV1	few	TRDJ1	ALGDTFWGIRDKLI
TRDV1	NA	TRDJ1	ALGVTFPEPRGDKLI
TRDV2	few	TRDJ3	ACDTVLESSWDTRQMF
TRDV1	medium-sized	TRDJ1	ALGEPHLLPTPYWGIRGTDKLI
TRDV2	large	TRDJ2	ACDILGDLTAQLF
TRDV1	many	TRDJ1	ALGVPGLLWGPHGLHTDKLI
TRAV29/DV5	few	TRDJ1	AALLPTTGGYRYTDKLI
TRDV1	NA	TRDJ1	ALGDYSRTYPSYWGIRPYTDKLI
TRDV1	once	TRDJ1	ALGPNMSQTFLSSAWNKLI
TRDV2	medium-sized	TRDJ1	ACDARAGETYTDKLI
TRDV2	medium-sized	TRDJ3	ACDTNWGIRVSWDTRQMF
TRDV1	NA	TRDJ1	ALGEQGPSPGIRADKLI
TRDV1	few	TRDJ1	ALGEELRVVKLGDTRGYTDKLI
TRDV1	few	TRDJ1	ALGELLVNSTVLGDTRAGTDKLI
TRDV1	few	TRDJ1	ALGELSYRDTDKLI
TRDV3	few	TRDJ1	AFDKVGVRYTDKLI